Listed here is a single T cell receptor (beta chain). Antigen: not known. This specimen comes from a study of T-cell reconstitution after alpha-beta-depleted transplantation in children. Points from the study as a whole: Reported findings indicate that, about two months after transplant, alpha-beta T cells came from several hundred expanded clones, which were derived from non-depleted graft cells. The authors attributed T-cell counts and diversity one year after transplant mostly to newly produced T cells. Surviving thymic progenitors and recipient T cells were the source of high TCRbeta diversity at day 60 in some patients.

CDR1 and CDR2 from the germline V gene are DFQATT and SNEGSKA (reference sequence). Trimming pared 6 bases from V and 5 bases from J, leaving 8 bases between. The CDR3 length is 11 residues. A TCRbeta library incorporating unique molecular identifiers was prepared. TCRdb recomputed calls from the PCR reads with MiXCR, one row per CDR3 protein. The sample has hundreds of thousands of distinct CDR3 sequences, about 12% seen once. Material: PBMCs, obtained before TCRalphabeta/CD19-depleted stem cell transplant. The sequence was collected from a girl aged 2 to 10 with congenital amegakaryocytic thrombocytopenia, due to receive a stem cell transplant. V is TRBV20-1 and J is TRBJ2-1; possibly TRBD2 for D (5 bases). CDR3 DNA sequence: TGCAGTGCAGAGCGGCACAATGAGCAGTTCTTC. Protein: CSAERHNEQFF.